This TCR beta chain was profiled in a study of CD8 T cells in ankylosing spondylitis. Notes on the study in general: Significant enrichment of disease-linked clones was reportedly seen in matched ankylosing spondylitis synovial fluid.

Using its own MiXCR run on the 5' RACE reads, TCRdb lists one record per CDR3 protein. This sample yields about 240,000 distinct CDR3 sequences, of which 8% to 9.5% are seen a single time; under 7.5% belongs to the top ten. As concerns this clonotype: Antigen specificity is unknown.

V was pared by 2 bases and J by 4 bases, with 23 bases between. CDR1 and CDR2 (germline): LGHDT, YNNKEL (reference sequence). The CDR3 extends over 18 amino acids. The clonotype comes from a male donor with ankylosing spondylitis or in good health (not recorded which). The V gene is TRBV3-1, the J gene TRBJ2-5, with D unclear. The specimen was blood, either unsorted or a sorted T cell fraction (not recorded which). CDR3 bases: TGTGCCAGCAGCCAAATTGTCGTGGGCAGTAAGGGCGCAGAGACCCAGTACTTC. Protein: CASSQIVVGSKGAETQYF.